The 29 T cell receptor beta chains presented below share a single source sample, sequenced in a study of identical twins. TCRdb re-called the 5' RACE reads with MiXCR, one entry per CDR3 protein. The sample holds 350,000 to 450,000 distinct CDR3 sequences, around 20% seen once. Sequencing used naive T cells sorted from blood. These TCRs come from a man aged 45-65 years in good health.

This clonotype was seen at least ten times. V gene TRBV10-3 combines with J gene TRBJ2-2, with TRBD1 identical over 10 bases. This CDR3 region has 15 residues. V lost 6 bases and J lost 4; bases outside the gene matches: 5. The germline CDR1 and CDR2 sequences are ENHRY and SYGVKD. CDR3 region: CAIRPGQGTTGELFF. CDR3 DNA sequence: TGTGCCATCAGGCCGGGACAGGGGACCACCGGGGAGCTGTTTTTT.

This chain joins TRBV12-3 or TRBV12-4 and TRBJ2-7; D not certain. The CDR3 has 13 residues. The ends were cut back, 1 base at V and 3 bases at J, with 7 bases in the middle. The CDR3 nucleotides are TGTGCCAGCAGTTTAGGATTTTTCTACGAGCAGTACTTC. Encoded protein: CASSLGFFYEQYF.

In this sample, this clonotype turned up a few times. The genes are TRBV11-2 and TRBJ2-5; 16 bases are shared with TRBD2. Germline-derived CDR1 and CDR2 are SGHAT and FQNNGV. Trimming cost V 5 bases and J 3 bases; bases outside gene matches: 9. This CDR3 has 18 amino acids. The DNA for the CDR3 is TGTGCCAGCAGCCCATCGGGACTAGCGGGGGGGCCGAAAGAGACCCAGTACTTC. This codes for CASSPSGLAGGPKETQYF.

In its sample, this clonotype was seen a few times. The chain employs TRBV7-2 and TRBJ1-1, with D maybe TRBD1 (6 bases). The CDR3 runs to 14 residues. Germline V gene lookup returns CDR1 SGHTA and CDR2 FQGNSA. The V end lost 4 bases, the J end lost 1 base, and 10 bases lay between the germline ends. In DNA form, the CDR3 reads TGTGCCAGCAGCTCCAGCAGGGGGAACACTGAAGCTTTCTTT. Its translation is CASSSSRGNTEAFF. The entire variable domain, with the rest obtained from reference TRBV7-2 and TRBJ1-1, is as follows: GAGVSQSPSNKVTEKGKDVELRCDPISGHTALYWYRQSLGQGLEFLIYFQGNSAPDKSGLPSDRFSAERTGGSVSTLTIQRTQQEDSAVYLCASSSSRGNTEAFFGQGTRLTVV.

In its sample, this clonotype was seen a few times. CDR3 amino acids: CASSLASGNEQFF. The CDR3 DNA sequence: TGTGCCAGCAGCTTGGCTTCTGGCAATGAGCAGTTCTTC. The chain has TRBV5-6 and TRBJ2-1; D ambiguous. The CDR3 totals 13 residues. The ends were cut back, 0 bases at V and 6 bases at J, with 7 bases in the middle. The V gene's germline CDR1 is SGHDT and CDR2 YYEEEE.

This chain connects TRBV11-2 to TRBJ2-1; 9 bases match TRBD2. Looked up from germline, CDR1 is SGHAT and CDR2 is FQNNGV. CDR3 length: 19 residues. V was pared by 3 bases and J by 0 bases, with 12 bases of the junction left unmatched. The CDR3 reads CASSFRGGAAPSSYNEQFF. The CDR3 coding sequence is TGTGCCAGCAGCTTTCGCGGGGGGGCGGCCCCGAGCTCCTACAATGAGCAGTTCTTC.

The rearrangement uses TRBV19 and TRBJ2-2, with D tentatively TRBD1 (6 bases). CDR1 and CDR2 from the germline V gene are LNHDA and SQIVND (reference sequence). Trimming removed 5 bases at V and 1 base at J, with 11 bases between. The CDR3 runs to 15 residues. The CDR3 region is CASSAGTLNTGELFF. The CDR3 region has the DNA TGTGCCAGTAGTGCCGGGACATTGAACACCGGGGAGCTGTTTTTT.

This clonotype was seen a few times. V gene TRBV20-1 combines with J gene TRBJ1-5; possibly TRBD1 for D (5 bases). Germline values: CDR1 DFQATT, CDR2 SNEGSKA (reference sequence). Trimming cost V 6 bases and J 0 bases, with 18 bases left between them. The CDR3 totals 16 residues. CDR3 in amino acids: CSARDLRVGSNQPQHF. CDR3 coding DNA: TGCAGTGCCCGGGACCTCAGGGTCGGTAGCAATCAGCCCCAGCATTTT.

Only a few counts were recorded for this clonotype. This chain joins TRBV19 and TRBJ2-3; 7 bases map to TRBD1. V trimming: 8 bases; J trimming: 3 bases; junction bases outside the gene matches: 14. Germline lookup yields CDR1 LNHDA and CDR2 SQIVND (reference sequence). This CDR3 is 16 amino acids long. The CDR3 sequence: CASAPWGRGQTDTQYF. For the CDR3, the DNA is TGTGCCAGTGCCCCGTGGGGAAGGGGGCAAACAGATACGCAGTATTTT.

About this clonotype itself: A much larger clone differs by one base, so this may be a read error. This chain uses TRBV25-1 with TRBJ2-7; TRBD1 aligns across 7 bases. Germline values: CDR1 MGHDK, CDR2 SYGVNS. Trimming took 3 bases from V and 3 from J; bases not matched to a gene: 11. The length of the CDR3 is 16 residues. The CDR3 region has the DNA TGTGCCAGCAGTGACGACTCCGGGACAGACCTCTACGAGCAGTACTTC. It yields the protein CASSDDSGTDLYEQYF.

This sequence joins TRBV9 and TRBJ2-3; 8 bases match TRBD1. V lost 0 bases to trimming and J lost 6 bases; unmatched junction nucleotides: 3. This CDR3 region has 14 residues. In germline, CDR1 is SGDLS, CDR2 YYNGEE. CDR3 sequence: CASSVGTGRDTQYF. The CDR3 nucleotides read TGTGCCAGCAGCGTAGGGACAGGGCGGGATACGCAGTATTTT.

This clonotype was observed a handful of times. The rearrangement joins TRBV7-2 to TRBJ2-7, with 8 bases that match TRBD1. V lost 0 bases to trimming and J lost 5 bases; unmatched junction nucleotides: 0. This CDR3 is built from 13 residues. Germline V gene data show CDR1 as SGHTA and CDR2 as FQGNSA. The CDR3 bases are TGTGCCAGCAGCTTAGCGACAGGGGACGAGCAGTACTTC. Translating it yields CASSLATGDEQYF.

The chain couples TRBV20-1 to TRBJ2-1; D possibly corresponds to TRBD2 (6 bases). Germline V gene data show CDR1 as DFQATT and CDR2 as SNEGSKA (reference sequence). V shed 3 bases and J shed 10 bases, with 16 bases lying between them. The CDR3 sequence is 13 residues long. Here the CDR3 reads CSARDTRAGEQFF. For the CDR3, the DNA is TGCAGTGCTAGGGATACTAGAGCGGGCGAGCAGTTCTTC.

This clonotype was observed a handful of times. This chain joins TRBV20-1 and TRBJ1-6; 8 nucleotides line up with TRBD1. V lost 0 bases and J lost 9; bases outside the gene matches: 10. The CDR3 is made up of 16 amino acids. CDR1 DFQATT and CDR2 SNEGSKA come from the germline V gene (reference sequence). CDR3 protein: CSARDQGTGRGSPLHF. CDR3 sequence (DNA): TGCAGTGCTAGAGATCAGGGGACAGGAAGGGGTTCACCCCTCCACTTT.

The CDR3 DNA reads as TGTGCCAGCCTCCTGGGGGGCAACTATGGCTACACCTTC. Its protein product is CASLLGGNYGYTF. This chain connects TRBV2 to TRBJ1-2; a weak D match, TRBD1 (6 bases). The CDR3 extends over 13 amino acids. Germline CDR1 and CDR2: SNHLY and FYNNEI. V lost 8 bases and J lost 2, with 12 bases in between.

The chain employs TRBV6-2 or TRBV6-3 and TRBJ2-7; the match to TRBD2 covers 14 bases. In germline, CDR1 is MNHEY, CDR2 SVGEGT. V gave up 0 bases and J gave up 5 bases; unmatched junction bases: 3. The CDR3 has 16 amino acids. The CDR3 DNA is TGTGCCAGCAGTTACTCCCGGACTAGCGGGAGGCACGAGCAGTACTTC. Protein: CASSYSRTSGRHEQYF.

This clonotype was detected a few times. The CDR3 nucleotides read TGTGCCAGCAGTTTCGCCGGGACTAGCGGGAGCCCTGAGCAGTTCTTC. Amino acids: CASSFAGTSGSPEQFF. The V gene is TRBV12-3 or TRBV12-4, the J gene TRBJ2-1; 14 bases line up with TRBD2. The V gene end was trimmed by 3 bases and the J gene end by 9 bases; junction bases not matched to a gene: 7. This CDR3 spans 16 amino acids.

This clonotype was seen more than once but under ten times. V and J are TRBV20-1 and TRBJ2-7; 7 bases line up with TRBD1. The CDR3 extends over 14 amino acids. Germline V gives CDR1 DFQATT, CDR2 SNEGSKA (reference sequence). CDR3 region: CSGARGGVFYEQYF. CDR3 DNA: TGCAGCGGCGCCCGAGGGGGCGTTTTCTACGAGCAGTACTTC.

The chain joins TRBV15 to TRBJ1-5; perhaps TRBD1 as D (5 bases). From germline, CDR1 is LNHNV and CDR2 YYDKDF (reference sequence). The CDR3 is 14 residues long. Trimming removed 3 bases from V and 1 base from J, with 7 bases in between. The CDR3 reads CATSSHRSNQPQHF. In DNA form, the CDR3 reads TGTGCCACCAGCAGCCACAGGAGCAATCAGCCCCAGCATTTT.

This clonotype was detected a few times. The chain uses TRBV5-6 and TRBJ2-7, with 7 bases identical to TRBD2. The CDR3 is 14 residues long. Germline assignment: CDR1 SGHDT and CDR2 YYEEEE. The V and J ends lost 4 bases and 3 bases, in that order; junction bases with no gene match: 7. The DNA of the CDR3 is TGTGCCAGCAGCCACCCTAGCGGAAACTACGAGCAGTACTTC. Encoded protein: CASSHPSGNYEQYF. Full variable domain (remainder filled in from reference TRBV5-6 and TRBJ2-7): DAGVTQSPTHLIKTRGQQVTLRCSPKSGHDTVSWYQQALGQGPQFIFQYYEEEERQRGNFPDRFSGHQFPNYSSELNVNALLLGDSALYLCASSHPSGNYEQYFGPGTRLTVT.

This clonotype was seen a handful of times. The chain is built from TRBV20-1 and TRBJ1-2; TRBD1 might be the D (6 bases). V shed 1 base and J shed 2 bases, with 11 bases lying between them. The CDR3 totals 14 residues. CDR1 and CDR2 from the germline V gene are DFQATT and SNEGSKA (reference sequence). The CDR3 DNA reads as TGCAGTGCTAGAGGAGGACAGATAAACTATGGCTACACCTTC. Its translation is CSARGGQINYGYTF.

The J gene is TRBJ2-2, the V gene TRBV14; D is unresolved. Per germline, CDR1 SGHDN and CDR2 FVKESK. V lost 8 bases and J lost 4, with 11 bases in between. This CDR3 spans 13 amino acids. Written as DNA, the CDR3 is TGTGCCAGCGCACCTGTGGCCACCGGGGAGCTGTTTTTT. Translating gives CASAPVATGELFF.

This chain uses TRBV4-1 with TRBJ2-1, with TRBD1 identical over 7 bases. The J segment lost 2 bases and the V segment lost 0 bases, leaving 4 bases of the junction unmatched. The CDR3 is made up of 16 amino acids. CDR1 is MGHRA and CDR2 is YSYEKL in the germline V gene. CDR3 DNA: TGCGCCAGCAGCCAAGATAGAGGGGGCGCCTACAATGAGCAGTTCTTC. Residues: CASSQDRGGAYNEQFF.

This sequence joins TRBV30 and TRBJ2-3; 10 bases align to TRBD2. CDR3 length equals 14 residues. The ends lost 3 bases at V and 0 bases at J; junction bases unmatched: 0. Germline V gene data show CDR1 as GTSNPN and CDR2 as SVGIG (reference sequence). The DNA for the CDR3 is TGTGCCTGGAGGACTAGCGGGAGCACAGATACGCAGTATTTT. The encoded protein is CAWRTSGSTDTQYF. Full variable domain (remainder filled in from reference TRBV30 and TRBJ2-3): SQTIHQWPATLVQPVGSPLSLECTVEGTSNPNLYWYRQAAGRGLQLLFYSVGIGQISSEVPQNLSASRPQDRQFILSSKKLLLSDSGFYLCAWRTSGSTDTQYFGPGTRLTVL.

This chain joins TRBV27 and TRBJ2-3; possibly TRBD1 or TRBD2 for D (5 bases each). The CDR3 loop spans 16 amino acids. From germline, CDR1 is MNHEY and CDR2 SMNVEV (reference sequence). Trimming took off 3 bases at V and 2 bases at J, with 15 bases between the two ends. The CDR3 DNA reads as TGTGCCAGCAGTTTGGGGACCCACCGCTTCACAGATACGCAGTATTTT. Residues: CASSLGTHRFTDTQYF.

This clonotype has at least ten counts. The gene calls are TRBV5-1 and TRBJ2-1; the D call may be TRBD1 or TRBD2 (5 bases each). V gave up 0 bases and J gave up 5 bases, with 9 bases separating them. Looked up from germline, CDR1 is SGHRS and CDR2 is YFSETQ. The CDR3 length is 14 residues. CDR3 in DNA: TGCGCCAGCAGCTTGGGGGACCTTGACAATGAGCAGTTCTTC. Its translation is CASSLGDLDNEQFF.

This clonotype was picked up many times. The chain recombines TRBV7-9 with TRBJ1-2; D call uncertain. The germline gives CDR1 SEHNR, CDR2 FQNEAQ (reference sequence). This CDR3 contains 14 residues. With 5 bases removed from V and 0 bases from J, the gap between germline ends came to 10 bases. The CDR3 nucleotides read TGTGCCAGCAGCCTAGATGGGGCTAACTATGGCTACACCTTC. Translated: CASSLDGANYGYTF. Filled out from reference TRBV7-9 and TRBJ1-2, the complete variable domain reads DTGVSQNPRHKITKRGQNVTFRCDPISEHNRLYWYRQTLGQGPEFLTYFQNEAQLEKSRLLSDRFSAERPKGSFSTLEIQRTEQGDSAMYLCASSLDGANYGYTFGSGTRLTVV.

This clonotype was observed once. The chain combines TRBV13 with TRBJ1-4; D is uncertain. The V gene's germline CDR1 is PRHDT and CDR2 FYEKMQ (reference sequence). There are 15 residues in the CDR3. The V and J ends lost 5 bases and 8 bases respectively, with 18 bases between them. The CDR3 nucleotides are TGTGCCAGCAGCCTCACAGCGGCGACTGACGAAAAACTGTTTTTT. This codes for CASSLTAATDEKLFF.

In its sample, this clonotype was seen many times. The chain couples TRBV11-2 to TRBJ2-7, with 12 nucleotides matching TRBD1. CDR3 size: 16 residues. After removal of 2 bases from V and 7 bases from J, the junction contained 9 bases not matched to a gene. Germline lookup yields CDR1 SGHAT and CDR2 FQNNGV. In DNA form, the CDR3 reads TGTGCCAGCAGCTTACTCCGGGACAGGGGGCAAGGTGAGCAGTACTTC. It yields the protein CASSLLRDRGQGEQYF.